These T cell receptor beta chains were read from a single sample in a study of blood T cell repertoires in COVID-19. Clones were sequenced by immunoSEQ multiplex PCR, and TCRdb holds only the in-frame ones, with some missing. The sample carries some 97,000 clones, 80% to 95% recorded once. Sequencing was carried out using peripheral blood. Receptor source: a man aged 50-59 years with active COVID-19. The conserved cysteine and the conserved F or W are not part of the CDR3 here. The order of the fields is V gene, CDR3 protein.

v_call: TRBV9; cdr3_aa: ASSVAGTSGYNEQF
v_call: TRBV30; cdr3_aa: AWRHQGTSTEAF
v_call: TRBV19; cdr3_aa: ASSPTGANTGELF
v_call: TRBV5-1; cdr3_aa: ASSFGSDRAYGYT
v_call: TRBV4-1; cdr3_aa: ASSQSSGANVLT
v_call: TRBV19; cdr3_aa: ASSMTGGTYEQY
v_call: TRBV24-1; cdr3_aa: ATSDQVANYGYT
v_call: TRBV5-6; cdr3_aa: ASSLGAGQLNYGYT
v_call: TRBV9; cdr3_aa: ASSVGQGLQETQY
v_call: TRBV3-1/TRBV3-2; cdr3_aa: ASSQYAIPEAF
v_call: TRBV27; cdr3_aa: ASSLTLLQPQH
v_call: TRBV19; cdr3_aa: ASSISRAASYNSPLH
v_call: TRBV10-3; cdr3_aa: AASGDSNYGYT
v_call: TRBV29-1; cdr3_aa: SVGGYSNQPQH
v_call: TRBV5-1; cdr3_aa: ASSLGPTASGNTIY
v_call: TRBV9; cdr3_aa: ASSALTSGAARQF
v_call: TRBV27; cdr3_aa: VSSPYLAGVDNRINNEQF
v_call: TRBV7-6; cdr3_aa: ASSHGSVLEETQY
v_call: TRBV9; cdr3_aa: ASSVQWRARNEQF
v_call: TRBV28; cdr3_aa: ASHIQGSSEAF
v_call: TRBV3-1/TRBV3-2; cdr3_aa: ASSHRLAGGTDTQY
v_call: TRBV19; cdr3_aa: ASSKSGKQTQY
v_call: TRBV7-3; cdr3_aa: ASSSGNTIY
v_call: TRBV3-1/TRBV3-2; cdr3_aa: ASSQEVGASGAVQETQY